This T cell receptor beta chain was documented in a study of blood T cell repertoires in COVID-19. Study details: The samples span acute and convalescent COVID-19 from the United States, Italy and Spain. Nucleic acid was either cDNA or gDNA, and it came from T cells, B-cell-depleted T cells, or PBMCs.

Authors' processing steps: For nucleated cells, counts were estimated from reference gene primer amplification. Clones were read by immunoSEQ multiplex PCR, and TCRdb kept only the in-frame ones, dropping some. The V and J calls and clone size are taken from that table; D and trimming were inferred from the DNA. In the table there are roughly 350,000 clones, 88% of which are singletons. This clone is a singleton in its sample. This CDR3 comprises 14 residues. The germline gives CDR1 MNHNS, CDR2 SASEGT. Trimming removed 2 bases at V and 4 bases at J, with 9 bases between. Sequencing was performed on peripheral blood. The receptor comes from a woman between 50 and 59 years old with active or convalescent COVID-19. V is TRBV6-1 and J is TRBJ1-3, with D unresolved. The CDR3, as DNA: TGTGCCAGCAGTGAATTTGGGAGGGGAAACACCATATATTTT. Residues: CASSEFGRGNTIYF.